The T cell receptor beta chain described here comes from a study of cytomegalovirus exposure and HLA in healthy donors (dated by TCRdb to 2016 to 2017). Describing the broader study: In an earlier analysis of around 540 of the donors, roughly 300 Gb of sequence data and some 120 million unique TCR beta sequences from some 170 million T cells were reported. The study combined high-throughput TCR immunosequencing, statistical association of individual TCRs with disease status, and machine learning to predict cytomegalovirus infection status. Five DR-DQ haplotypes were handled as single units for association and clustering because linkage in the cohort was strong. Typing coverage varied by locus: roughly 629-630 donors for A, B, C, DRB1 and DQB1; roughly 560 for DQA1; about 600 for DPA1; approximately 470 for DPB1. To decide whether each TCR beta V gene segment behaved as functional or pseudogenic, an earlier analysis of approximately 590 of the donors relied on high-throughput TCR beta sequencing. Among 398 genotyped donors of the cohort, an average of 235,054 unique TCR beta nucleotide sequences were sequenced per donor, around a sixth of them non-productive. Both class I and class II loci were covered by HLA typing, at four-digit resolution. Roughly 310 gigabases of sequencing data and tens of millions of unique TCR sequences were included in an early release covering 500 to 750 HLA-typed donors. Among the roughly 410 genotyped donors, 81% belonged to the genetic ancestry cluster associated with self-reported Caucasian donors. The later analysis used no new phenotypic data to find candidate immune exposures, relying instead on TCR beta sequences and their occurrence across donors. The T cell repertoires of some 670 subjects were profiled by immunosequencing and related to cytomegalovirus serostatus. A later genetic analysis took genome-wide SNP genotypes for about three fifths of the 666 donors and used that subset as a discovery cohort. In a later analysis, previously published TCR beta repertoires from about 670 donors were re-analyzed and high-resolution HLA genotyping was added so that TCR occurrence patterns could be studied. Along with the approximately 620-subject first cohort, a separate validation cohort of over a hundred different subjects was used. Donor age, sex, ethnicity and CMV serostatus were compiled together with the repertoire data. All discovery cohort repertoires had been generated on a single sequencing platform. The study aimed to test whether cataloging public T cell receptors could reveal signatures of past pathogen exposure. Study-wide conclusions, independent of this receptor: Assigning TCR associations to individual alleles was difficult when HLA alleles, especially DR and DQ, strongly co-occurred. CMV serostatus was the only immune exposure information available for the cohort. A further reported finding was that TCR beta sequences accurately predicted the HLA-A and HLA-B alleles for most subjects in the first cohort. A few of the identified cytomegalovirus-associated TCR beta chains were confirmed in vitro to be specific for cytomegalovirus antigens. In a later analysis, TCR association rates were found to vary across HLA loci, with the most associated TCRs seen for DRB1 alleles and the fewest for HLA-C alleles. A later analysis found that most CMV-associated TCR beta chains appeared HLA-restricted, with HLA associations seemingly driven largely by CMV exposure. At a false discovery rate of 0.05, a later analysis linked 16,951 TCR beta sequences to specific HLA alleles. Broadly in line with IMGT annotations, most TCR beta V segments showed up in productive rearrangements about 87% or about 30% of the time in an earlier analysis of about 500 of the donors. In a later analysis, several top co-occurrence clusters were reported to appear linked to parvovirus B19, influenza, CMV and Epstein-Barr virus. A group of highly shared sequence variants was considered likely to be a technical artifact of the sequencing pipeline. The 87-base-pair reads could not distinguish some IMGT-functional V segments, including TRBV6-2 and TRBV6-3, so those segments were excluded. Cytomegalovirus status was reported to be diagnosed by the classifier with high specificity and sensitivity in both the original and validation cohorts. A total of 150 or so TCR beta chains were listed by the study as associated with cytomegalovirus. In this cohort, only TCR beta chains were sequenced, and detectable features were limited by the absence of alpha or paired-chain data. Fewer than 20 rarely observed V segments, including chromosome 9 orphons, were excluded from the earlier analysis of 550 to 700 of the donors because counts were too low. Correlated functional status among segregating V segments might reflect linkage disequilibrium, but an unknown experimental factor could not be ruled out. The authors suggested that the approach could potentially be generalized to other disease states and immunological phenotypes. In a later genetic analysis, a missense DCLRE1C variant was associated with V-gene and J-gene trimming of TCR beta chains, and the association was replicated in an independent cohort. Roughly uniform sequencing depth across donors was assumed in presence/absence analyses, although this assumption may not hold. Because some donors lacked HLA typing at each locus, the association tests relied only on the typed subset. Compared with the approximately 700-donor mean, donors in an Asian-associated ancestry cluster had fewer N-insertions in productive TCRs, according to a later genetic analysis. In a later analysis, HLA-associated TCR beta chains showed more clonal expansion and lower generation probabilities than non-associated chains that were equally common. Most TCR sequences were seen in very few donors, while some public TCRs were found in many individuals.

On this clone itself: This receptor's antigen is unknown.

CDR1 and CDR2 are read off the germline V gene as SGHRS and YFSETQ. The germline V and J ends show losses of 4 bases and 3 bases respectively, and no gene match explains 3 bases of the junction. The CDR3, from cysteine to phenylalanine, totals 15 residues. Of all the DNA, just the CDR3 is kept, 45 bases in frame from base 1. In total, approximately 610 healthy bone marrow donors made up the cohort. All cohort members were sampled while nominally healthy, although unrecorded immune exposures were likely present. The donor tested CMV seronegative, placing the donor among the roughly 340 seronegative members of the cohort. Each donor provided a peripheral blood sample, and peripheral blood mononuclear cells were used for TCR beta sequencing. The Qiagen DNeasy Blood Extraction Kit was used to extract genomic DNA from the blood cell samples. To prepare the library, the immunoSEQ multiplex PCR assay was applied. The multiplex PCR relied on a mix of 60 forward primers for TCR Vbeta segments and 13 reverse primers for TCR Jbeta segments. A multiplex PCR assay on genomic DNA amplified the CDR3 region of rearranged TCR beta genes. On the Illumina HiSeq System, the amplified TCR beta libraries were sequenced as 87-base-pair reads. The study's own analysis went as follows. A later analysis counted 75 million to 100 million unique TCR beta chains across the 650 to 800 repertoires, and 9.5 million to 11 million of these chains were shared by at least two donors. Raw reads were error-corrected and collapsed into unique sequences with a nearest-neighbor algorithm that merged closely related sequences to remove PCR and sequencing errors. CDR3 sequences were aligned to IMGT reference sequences to assign V, D and J gene segments. For a sequence to be retained, a match of at least six nucleotides to both a V gene segment and a J gene segment was required. Rearrangements were classified as productive when the CDR3 lacked stop codons and remained in frame with V and J, and all other rearrangements were classified as non-productive. CDR3 was defined by IMGT convention, running from the second conserved V-encoded cysteine to the conserved J-encoded phenylalanine. Sequences without an unambiguous match to a single V gene segment were excluded from the earlier analysis of about 600 of the donors. In an earlier analysis of approximately 560 of the donors, a V segment was called functional when productive rearrangements were above 56.7%, and segregating when the standard deviation between donors exceeded 5%. To diagnose cytomegalovirus status from the catalog of TCR beta chain sequences, a statistical classification framework was built. In a later analysis, V and J genes were assigned by comparing TCR nucleotide sequences against IMGT/GENE-DB human TR gene sequences. In a later analysis, CDR3 sequences and most-parsimonious VDJ recombination scenarios were assigned using the TCRdist pipeline. In a later analysis, each TCR beta chain was defined by its CDR3 amino acid sequence together with its V-gene family, and reads without a unique V-gene family were excluded. A later analysis removed several hundred highly shared, low-generation-probability nucleotide sequences to deal with suspected cross-contamination and a sequencing artifact. For each public chain, a later analysis derived a clonal expansion index from normalized ranks of inferred template counts within each repertoire. A later analysis computed generation probabilities with a VDJ recombination model fitted to out-of-frame rearrangements, and checked the results against IGoR. In a later analysis, hypergeometric tests were used to score TCR-TCR, TCR-HLA and TCR-CMV co-occurrence, with a repertoire-size bias correction applied to TCR pairs. A later analysis estimated false discovery rates by permuting HLA or CMV assignments 20 times. A later analysis grouped co-occurring TCRs with DBSCAN, adding TCRdist sequence similarity when clustering within HLA-allele-positive subsets. For co-occurrence clustering, repertoires with fewer than 30,000 or more than 120,000 public chains were excluded, along with roughly five repertoires with anomalous nucleotide sharing. In TCRdb, the immuneACCESS table is reduced to in-frame sequences with V and J assigned. These tables do not hold every clone; where another copy was compared, an unresolved V gene accounts for under half, and the others remain unexplained. For V, J and clone size, that table is used; D and trimming come from the DNA. This sample's records show approximately 120,000 clones. 2.2% of the sample belongs to the ten largest clones.

The chain was built from TRBV5-1 and TRBJ2-1, and 11 junctional nucleotides match TRBD2. The sequence was collected from a middle-aged man in good health and CMV-seronegative. The sample was PBMCs. The DNA sequence reads TGCGCCAGCAGCCCGGGACTAGCGGTCTACAATGAGCAGTTCTTC. It codes for CASSPGLAVYNEQFF.